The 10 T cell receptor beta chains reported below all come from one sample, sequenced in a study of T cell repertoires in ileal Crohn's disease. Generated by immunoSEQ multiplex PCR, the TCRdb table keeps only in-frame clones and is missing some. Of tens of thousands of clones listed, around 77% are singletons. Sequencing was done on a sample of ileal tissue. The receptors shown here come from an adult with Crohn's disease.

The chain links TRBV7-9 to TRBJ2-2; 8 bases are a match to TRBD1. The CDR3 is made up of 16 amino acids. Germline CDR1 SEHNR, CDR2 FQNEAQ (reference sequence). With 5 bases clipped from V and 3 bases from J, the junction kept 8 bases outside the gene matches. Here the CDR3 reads CASSGRGRGDTGELFF. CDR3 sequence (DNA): TGTGCCAGCAGCGGCAGGGGGCGCGGGGACACCGGGGAGCTGTTTTTT.

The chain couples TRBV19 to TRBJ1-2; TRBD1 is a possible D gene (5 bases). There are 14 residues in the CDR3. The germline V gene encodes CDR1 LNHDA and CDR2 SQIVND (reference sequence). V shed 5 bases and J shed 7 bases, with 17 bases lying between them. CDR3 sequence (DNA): TGTGCCAGTAGTGTTGGGGCAGAACCCTCTGGCTACACCTTC. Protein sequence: CASSVGAEPSGYTF.

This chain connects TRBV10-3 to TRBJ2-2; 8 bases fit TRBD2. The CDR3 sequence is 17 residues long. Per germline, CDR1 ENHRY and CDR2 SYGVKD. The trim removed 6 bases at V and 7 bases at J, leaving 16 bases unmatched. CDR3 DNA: TGTGCCATCAGCGGCCCCCAGTCGACTAGCGACCTCGGGGAGCTGTTTTTT. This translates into CAISGPQSTSDLGELFF.

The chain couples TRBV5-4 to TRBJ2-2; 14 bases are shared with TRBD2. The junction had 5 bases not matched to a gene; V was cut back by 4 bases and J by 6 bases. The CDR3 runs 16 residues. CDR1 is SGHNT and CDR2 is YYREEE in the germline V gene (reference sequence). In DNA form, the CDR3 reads TGTGCCAGCAGCCAGCCGGGACTAGCGGGAGCCGGGGAGCTGTTTTTT. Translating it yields CASSQPGLAGAGELFF.

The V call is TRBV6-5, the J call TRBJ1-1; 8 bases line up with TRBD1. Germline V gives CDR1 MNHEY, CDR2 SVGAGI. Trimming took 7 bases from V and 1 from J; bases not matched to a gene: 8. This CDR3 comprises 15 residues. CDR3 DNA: TGTGCCAGCAAAAAACCAGGGGGCAAGAACACTGAAGCTTTCTTT. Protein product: CASKKPGGKNTEAFF.

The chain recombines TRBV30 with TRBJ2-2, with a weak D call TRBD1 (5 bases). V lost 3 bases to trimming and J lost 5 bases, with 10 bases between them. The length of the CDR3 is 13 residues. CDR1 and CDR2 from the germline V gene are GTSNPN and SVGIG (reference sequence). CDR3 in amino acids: CAWRSQGTGELFF. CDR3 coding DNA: TGTGCCTGGAGATCCCAGGGTACCGGGGAGCTGTTTTTT.

DNA for the CDR3: TGCAGCGTTGAAGTCACAGAAAACAATGAGCAGTTCTTC. Translating gives CSVEVTENNEQFF. This chain links TRBV29-1 with TRBJ2-1; D uncertain. Germline assignment: CDR1 SQVTM and CDR2 ANQGSEA. The CDR3 covers 13 residues. The V gene lost 1 base and the J gene lost 5 bases, with 9 bases spanning the gap.

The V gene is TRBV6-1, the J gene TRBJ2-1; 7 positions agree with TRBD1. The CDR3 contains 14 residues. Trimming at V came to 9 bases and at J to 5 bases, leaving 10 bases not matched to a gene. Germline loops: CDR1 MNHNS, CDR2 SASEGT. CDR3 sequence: CASGGTAMNNEQFF. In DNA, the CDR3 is TGTGCCAGTGGTGGGACAGCAATGAACAATGAGCAGTTCTTC.

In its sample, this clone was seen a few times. CDR3 nucleotide sequence: TGTGCCAGCAGTGAAGGGACAGGGGGCGCAGATACGCAGTATTTT. Protein: CASSEGTGGADTQYF. This chain joins TRBV6-1 and TRBJ2-3; 11 nucleotides match TRBD1. Germline trimming cut 1 base from V and 4 bases from J; bases unmatched to any gene: 1. The CDR3 sequence is 15 residues long. The germline CDR1 and CDR2 sequences are MNHNS and SASEGT.

The CDR3 nucleotides read TGTGCCAGCAGGGACAGGGGGCGTCAGCCCCAGCATTTT. Its translation is CASRDRGRQPQHF. The J gene is TRBJ1-5, the V gene TRBV6-6, with 11 bases identical to TRBD1. The CDR3 has 13 amino acids. Germline loops: CDR1 MNHNY, CDR2 SVGAGI (reference sequence). Trimming at V came to 6 bases and at J to 6 bases, leaving 1 base not matched to a gene.